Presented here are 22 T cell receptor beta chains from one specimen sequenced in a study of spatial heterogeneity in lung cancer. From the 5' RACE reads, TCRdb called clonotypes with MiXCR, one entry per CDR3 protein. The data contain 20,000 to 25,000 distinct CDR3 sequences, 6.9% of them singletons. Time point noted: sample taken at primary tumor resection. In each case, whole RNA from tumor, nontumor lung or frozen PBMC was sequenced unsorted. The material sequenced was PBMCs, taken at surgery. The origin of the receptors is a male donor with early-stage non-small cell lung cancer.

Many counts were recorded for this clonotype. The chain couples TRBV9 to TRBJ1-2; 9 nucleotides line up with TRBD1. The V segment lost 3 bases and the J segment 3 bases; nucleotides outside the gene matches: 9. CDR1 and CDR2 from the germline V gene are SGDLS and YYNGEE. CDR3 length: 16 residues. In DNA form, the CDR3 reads TGTGCCAGCAGCGCGCGGGGACAGGGTTCAGACTATGGCTACACCTTC. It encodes CASSARGQGSDYGYTF.

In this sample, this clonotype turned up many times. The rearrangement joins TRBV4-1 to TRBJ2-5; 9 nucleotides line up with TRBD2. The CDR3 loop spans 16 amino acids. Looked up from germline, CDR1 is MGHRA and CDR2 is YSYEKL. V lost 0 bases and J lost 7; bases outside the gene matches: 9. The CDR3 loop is CASSQEMGLAMVTQYF. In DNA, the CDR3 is TGCGCCAGCAGCCAAGAAATGGGACTAGCAATGGTGACCCAGTACTTC.

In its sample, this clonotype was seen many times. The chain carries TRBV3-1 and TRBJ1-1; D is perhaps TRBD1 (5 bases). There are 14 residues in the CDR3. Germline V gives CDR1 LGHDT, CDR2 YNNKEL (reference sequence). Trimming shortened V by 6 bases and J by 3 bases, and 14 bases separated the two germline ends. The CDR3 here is CASSTVRGYTEAFF. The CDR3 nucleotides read TGTGCCAGCAGTACGGTAAGGGGTTACACTGAAGCTTTCTTT.

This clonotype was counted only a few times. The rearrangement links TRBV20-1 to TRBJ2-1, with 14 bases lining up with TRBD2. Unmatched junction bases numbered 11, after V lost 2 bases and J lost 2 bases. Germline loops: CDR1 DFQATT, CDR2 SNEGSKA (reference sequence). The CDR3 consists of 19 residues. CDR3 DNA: TGCAGTGCTAGACCCGGGACTAGCGGGAGTACTTCCCCCTACAATGAGCAGTTCTTC. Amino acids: CSARPGTSGSTSPYNEQFF.

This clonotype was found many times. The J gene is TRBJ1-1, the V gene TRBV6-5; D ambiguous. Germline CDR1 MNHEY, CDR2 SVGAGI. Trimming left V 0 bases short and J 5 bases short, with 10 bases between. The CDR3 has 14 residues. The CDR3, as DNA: TGTGCCAGCAGTTACTCTGCATATTGGACTGAAGCTTTCTTT. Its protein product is CASSYSAYWTEAFF.

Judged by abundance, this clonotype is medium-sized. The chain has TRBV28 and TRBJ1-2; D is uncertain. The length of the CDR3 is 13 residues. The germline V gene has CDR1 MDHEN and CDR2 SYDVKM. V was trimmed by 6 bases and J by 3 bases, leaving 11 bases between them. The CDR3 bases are TGTGCCAGCAGCCGCCCCCCGGACTATGGCTACACCTTC. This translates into CASSRPPDYGYTF.

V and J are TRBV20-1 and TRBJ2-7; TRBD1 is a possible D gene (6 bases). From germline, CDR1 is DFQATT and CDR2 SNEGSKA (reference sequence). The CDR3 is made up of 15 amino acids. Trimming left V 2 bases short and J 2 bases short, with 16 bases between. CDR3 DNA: TGCAGTGCTAGACCTCCAACAGGGCTTGCCTACGAGCAGTACTTC. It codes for CSARPPTGLAYEQYF.

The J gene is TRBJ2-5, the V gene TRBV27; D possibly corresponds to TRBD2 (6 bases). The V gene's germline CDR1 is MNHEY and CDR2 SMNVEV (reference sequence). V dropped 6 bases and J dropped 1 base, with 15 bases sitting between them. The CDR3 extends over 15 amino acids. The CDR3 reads CASSLGLSPQETQYF. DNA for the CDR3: TGTGCCAGCAGCCTGGGACTCTCCCCCCAAGAGACCCAGTACTTC.

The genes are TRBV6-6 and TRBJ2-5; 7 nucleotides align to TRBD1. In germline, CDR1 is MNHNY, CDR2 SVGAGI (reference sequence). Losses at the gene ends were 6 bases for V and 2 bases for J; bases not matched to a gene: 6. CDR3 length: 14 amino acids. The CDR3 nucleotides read TGTGCCAGCAGAACAGGGGAATCGCAAGAGACCCAGTACTTC. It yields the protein CASRTGESQETQYF.

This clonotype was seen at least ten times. DNA of the CDR3: TGCAGTGCTAGAGAAGCAACAACTAATGAAAAACTGTTTTTT. It translates to CSAREATTNEKLFF. The chain recombines TRBV20-1 with TRBJ1-4, with D uncertain. V lost 0 bases and J lost 0, with 5 bases in between. The CDR3 contains 14 residues. Germline CDR1 is DFQATT and CDR2 is SNEGSKA (reference sequence).

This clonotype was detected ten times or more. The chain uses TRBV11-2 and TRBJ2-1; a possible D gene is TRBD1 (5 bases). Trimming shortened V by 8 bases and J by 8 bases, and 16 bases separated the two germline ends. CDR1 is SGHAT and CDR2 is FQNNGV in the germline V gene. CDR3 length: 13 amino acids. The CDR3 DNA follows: TGTGCCAGCCACGGGCAGGGAAGGGATGAGCAGTTCTTC. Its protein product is CASHGQGRDEQFF.

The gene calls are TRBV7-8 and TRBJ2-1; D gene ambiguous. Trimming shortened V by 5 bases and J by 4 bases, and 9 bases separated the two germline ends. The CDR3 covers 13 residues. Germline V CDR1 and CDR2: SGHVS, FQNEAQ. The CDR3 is CASSPQGYNEQFF. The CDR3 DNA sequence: TGTGCCAGCAGCCCCCAAGGGTACAATGAGCAGTTCTTC.

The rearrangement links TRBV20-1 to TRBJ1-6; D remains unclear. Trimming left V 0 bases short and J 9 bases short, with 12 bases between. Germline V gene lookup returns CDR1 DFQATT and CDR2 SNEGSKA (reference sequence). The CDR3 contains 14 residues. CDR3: CSAREPKAGSPLHF. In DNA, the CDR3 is TGCAGTGCTAGAGAGCCGAAAGCAGGTTCACCCCTCCACTTT.

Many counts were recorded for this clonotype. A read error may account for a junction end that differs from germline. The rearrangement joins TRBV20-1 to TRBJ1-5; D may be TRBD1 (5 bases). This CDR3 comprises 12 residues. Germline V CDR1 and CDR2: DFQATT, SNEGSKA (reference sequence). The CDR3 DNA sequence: TGCAGTGCTAGAGATCAGGCAGGGAAAAGGTATTTT. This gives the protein CSARDQAGKRYF.

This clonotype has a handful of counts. This chain's CDR3 is CASSEAGGAVEQYF. The CDR3 region has the DNA TGTGCCAGCAGTGAAGCGGGAGGCGCCGTCGAGCAGTACTTC. The rearrangement joins TRBV2 to TRBJ2-7; a possible D gene is TRBD2 (6 bases). Germline CDR1 and CDR2: SNHLY and FYNNEI. This CDR3 spans 14 amino acids. V shed 0 bases and J shed 6 bases, with 12 bases lying between them.

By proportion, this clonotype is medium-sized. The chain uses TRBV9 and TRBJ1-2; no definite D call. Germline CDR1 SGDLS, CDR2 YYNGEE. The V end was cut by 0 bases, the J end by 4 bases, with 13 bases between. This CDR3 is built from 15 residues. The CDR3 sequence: CASSVDNSKAYGYTF. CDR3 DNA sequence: TGTGCCAGCAGCGTAGACAACAGCAAAGCCTATGGCTACACCTTC.

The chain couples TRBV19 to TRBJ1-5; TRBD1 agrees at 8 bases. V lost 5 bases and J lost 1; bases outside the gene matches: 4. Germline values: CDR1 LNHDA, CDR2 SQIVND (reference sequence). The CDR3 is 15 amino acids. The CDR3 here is CASSGQGKSNQPQHF. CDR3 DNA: TGTGCCAGTAGTGGACAGGGTAAGAGCAATCAGCCCCAGCATTTT.

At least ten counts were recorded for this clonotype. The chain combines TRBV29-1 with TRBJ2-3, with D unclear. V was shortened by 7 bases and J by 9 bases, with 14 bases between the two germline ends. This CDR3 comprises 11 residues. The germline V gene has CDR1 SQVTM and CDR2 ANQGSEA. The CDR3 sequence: CSAMVLKTQYF. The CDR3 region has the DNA TGCAGCGCGATGGTCCTGAAGACGCAGTATTTT.

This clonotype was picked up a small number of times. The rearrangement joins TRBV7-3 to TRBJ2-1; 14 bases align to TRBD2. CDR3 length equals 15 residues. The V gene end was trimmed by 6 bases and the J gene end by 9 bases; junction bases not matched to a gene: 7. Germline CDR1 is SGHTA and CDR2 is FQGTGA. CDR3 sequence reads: CASRGTSGSLGEQFF. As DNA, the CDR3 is TGTGCCAGCAGGGGGACTAGCGGGAGTTTGGGTGAGCAGTTCTTC. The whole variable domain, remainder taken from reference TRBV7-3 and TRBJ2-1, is GAGVSQTPSNKVTEKGKYVELRCDPISGHTALYWYRQSLGQGPEFLIYFQGTGAADDSGLPNDRFFAVRPEGSVSTLKIQRTERGDSAVYLCASRGTSGSLGEQFFGPGTRLTVL.

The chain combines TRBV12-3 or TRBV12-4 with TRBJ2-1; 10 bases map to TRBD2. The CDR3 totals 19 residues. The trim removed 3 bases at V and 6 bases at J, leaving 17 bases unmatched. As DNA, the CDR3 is TGTGCCAGCAGTTTGTTCCAGCGGGAGGGCAAGGTAAAGCTCAATGAGCAGTTCTTC. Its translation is CASSLFQREGKVKLNEQFF.

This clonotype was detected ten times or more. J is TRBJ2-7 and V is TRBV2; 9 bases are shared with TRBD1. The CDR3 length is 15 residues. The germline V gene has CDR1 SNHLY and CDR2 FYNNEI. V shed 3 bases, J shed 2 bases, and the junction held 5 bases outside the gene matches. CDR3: CASSDNGQGTYEQYF. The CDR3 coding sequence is TGTGCCAGCAGTGATAACGGACAGGGGACCTACGAGCAGTACTTC. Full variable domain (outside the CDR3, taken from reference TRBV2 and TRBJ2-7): EPEVTQTPSHQVTQMGQEVILRCVPISNHLYFYWYRQILGQKVEFLVSFYNNEISEKSEIFDDQFSVERPDGSNFTLKIRSTKLEDSAMYFCASSDNGQGTYEQYFGPGTRLTVT.

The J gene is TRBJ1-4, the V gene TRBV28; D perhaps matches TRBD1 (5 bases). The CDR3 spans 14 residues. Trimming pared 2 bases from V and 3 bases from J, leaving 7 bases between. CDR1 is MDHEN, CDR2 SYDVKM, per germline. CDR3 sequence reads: CASSLLQANEKLFF. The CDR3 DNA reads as TGTGCCAGCAGTTTACTACAGGCTAATGAAAAACTGTTTTTT.